This T cell receptor (beta chain) came from a study of T cell repertoires in cytomegalovirus infection. About the research overall: CMV epitopes, recently identified HLA-C-restricted and well-studied HLA-B-restricted, were used. Public TCR beta signatures provided an indication of both CMV infection and a matching HLA type. General observations from the study: The ex vivo response showed dominance by HLA-C-restricted CMV-specific TCR beta clonotypes. Carriers of CMV and the relevant HLA type were discriminated by public TCR beta frequency.

Ten or more counts support this clonotype. Its antigen is still unknown. TCRdb recomputed calls from the reads with MiXCR, one row per CDR3 protein. Altogether roughly 200,000 distinct CDR3 sequences are present, 35% to 40% being singletons, with the ten largest covering 55% to 70%. V was trimmed by 5 bases and J by 7 bases, leaving 12 bases between them. The CDR3 covers 13 residues. CDR1 and CDR2 (germline): SGHTA, FQGNSA. The V call is TRBV7-2, the J call TRBJ1-5, with D perhaps TRBD1 (5 bases). This clonotype originated in a human donor in good health (CMV status not recorded). Some clones in this sample may be carry-over from other donors' samples. The sample in question was CD8+ T cells from cultured PBMCs, obtained from culture after CMV antigen stimulation. The DNA for the CDR3 is TGTGCCAGCAGCATCGCCAGGGAGCAGCCCCAGCATTTT. Amino acid sequence: CASSIAREQPQHF.